This T cell receptor beta chain is from a study of shared clonotypes between healthy human individuals. Method: immunoSEQ multiplex PCR; TCRdb's copy keeps in-frame clones and lacks some. This table has 2 million to 2.5 million clones, roughly 93% appearing once. The V gene end was trimmed by 3 bases and the J gene end by 6 bases; junction bases not matched to a gene: 9. Germline CDR1 is SNHLY and CDR2 is FYNNEI. The CDR3 loop spans 15 amino acids. The sample taken for sequencing was naive CD4+ T cells from PBMCs. As for subset: CD45RA+ positively selected. This clonotype was obtained from a man younger than 30 in good health. Some clones in this sample may be carry-over from other donors' samples. This chain uses TRBV2 with TRBJ2-7; 9 nucleotides agree with TRBD2. CDR3 coding DNA: TGTGCCAGCAGTGATTTTGGCGGGAGGGCCGGCGAGCAGTACTTC. Amino acid sequence: CASSDFGGRAGEQYF.